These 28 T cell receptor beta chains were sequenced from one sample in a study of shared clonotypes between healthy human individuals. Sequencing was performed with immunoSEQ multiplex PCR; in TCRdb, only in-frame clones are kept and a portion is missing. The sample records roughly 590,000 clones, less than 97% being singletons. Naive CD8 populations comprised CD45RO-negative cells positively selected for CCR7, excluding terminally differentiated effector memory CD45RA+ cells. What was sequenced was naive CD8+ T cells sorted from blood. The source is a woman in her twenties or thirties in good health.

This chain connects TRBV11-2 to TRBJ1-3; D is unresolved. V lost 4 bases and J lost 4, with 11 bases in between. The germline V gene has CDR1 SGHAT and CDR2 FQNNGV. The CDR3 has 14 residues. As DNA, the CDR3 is TGTGCCAGCAGCTGGAGAAATTCCGGAAACACCATATATTTT. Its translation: CASSWRNSGNTIYF.

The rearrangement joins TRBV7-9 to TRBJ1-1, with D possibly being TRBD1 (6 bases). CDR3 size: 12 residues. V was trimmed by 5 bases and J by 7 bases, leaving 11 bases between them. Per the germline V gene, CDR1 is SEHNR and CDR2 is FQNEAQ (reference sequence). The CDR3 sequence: CASSQGQFEAFF. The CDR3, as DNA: TGTGCCAGCAGCCAAGGACAGTTTGAAGCTTTCTTT. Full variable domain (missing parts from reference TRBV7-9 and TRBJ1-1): DTGVSQNPRHKITKRGQNVTFRCDPISEHNRLYWYRQTLGQGPEFLTYFQNEAQLEKSRLLSDRFSAERPKGSFSTLEIQRTEQGDSAMYLCASSQGQFEAFFGQGTRLTVV.

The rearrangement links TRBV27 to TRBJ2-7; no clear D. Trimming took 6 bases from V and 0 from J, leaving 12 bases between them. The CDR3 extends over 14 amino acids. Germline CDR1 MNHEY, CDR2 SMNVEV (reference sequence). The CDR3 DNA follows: TGTGCCAGCAGCCCCTTTGGGGTCTCCTACGAGCAGTACTTC. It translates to CASSPFGVSYEQYF.

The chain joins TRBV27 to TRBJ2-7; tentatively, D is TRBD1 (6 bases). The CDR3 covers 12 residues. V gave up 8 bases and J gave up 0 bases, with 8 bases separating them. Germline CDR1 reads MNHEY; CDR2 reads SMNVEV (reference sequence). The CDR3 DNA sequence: TGTGCCAGCGGACAGTTCTCCTACGAGCAGTACTTC. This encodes CASGQFSYEQYF.

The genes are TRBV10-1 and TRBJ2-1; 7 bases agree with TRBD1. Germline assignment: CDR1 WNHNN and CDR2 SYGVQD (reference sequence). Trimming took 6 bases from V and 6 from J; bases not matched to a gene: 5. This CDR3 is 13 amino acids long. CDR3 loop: CASSLGTVNEQFF. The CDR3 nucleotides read TGCGCCAGCAGCCTTGGGACAGTCAATGAGCAGTTCTTC.

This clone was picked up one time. This chain's CDR3 is CASSRTGTSGTYSYEQYF. The CDR3, as DNA: TGTGCCAGCAGCCGCACCGGGACTAGCGGGACCTACTCCTACGAGCAGTACTTC. This chain connects TRBV13 to TRBJ2-7; TRBD2 matches 13 bases. The CDR3 loop spans 18 amino acids. The V gene end was trimmed by 5 bases and the J gene end by 0 bases; junction bases not matched to a gene: 10. Germline V lookup: CDR1 PRHDT, CDR2 FYEKMQ (reference sequence).

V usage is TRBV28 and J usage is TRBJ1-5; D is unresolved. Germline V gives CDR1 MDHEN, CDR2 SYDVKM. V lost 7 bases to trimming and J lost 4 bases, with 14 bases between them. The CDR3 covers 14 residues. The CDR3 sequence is CASKISWGNQPQHF. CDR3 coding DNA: TGTGCCAGCAAAATCTCGTGGGGAAATCAGCCCCAGCATTTT.

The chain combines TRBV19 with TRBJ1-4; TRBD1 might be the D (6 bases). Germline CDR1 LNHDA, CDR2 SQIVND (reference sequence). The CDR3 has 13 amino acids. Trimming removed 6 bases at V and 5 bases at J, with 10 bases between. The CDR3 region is CASSKDRNEKLFF. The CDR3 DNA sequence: TGTGCCAGTAGCAAAGACAGGAATGAAAAACTGTTTTTT.

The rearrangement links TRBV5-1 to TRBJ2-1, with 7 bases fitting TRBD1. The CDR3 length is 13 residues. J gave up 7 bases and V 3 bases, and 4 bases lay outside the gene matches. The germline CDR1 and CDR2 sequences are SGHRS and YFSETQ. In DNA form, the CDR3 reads TGCGCCAGCAGCTGGGACAGCTATAATGAGCAGTTCTTC. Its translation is CASSWDSYNEQFF.

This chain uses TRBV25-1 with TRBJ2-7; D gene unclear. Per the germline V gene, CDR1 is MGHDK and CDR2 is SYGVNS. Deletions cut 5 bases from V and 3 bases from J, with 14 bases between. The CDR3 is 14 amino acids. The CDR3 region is CASSSWGNNYEQYF. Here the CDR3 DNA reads TGTGCCAGCAGTTCGTGGGGAAACAACTACGAGCAGTACTTC.

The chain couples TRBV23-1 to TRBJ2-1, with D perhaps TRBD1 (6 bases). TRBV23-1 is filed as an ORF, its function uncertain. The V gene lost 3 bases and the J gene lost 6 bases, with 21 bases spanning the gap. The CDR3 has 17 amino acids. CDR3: CASSHLQGSLVGNEQFF. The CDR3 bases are TGCGCCAGCAGTCATCTACAGGGTTCGTTAGTGGGCAATGAGCAGTTCTTC.

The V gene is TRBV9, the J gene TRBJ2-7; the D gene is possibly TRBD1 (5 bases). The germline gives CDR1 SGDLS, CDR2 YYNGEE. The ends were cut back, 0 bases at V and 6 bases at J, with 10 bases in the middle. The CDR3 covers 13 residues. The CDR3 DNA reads TGTGCCAGCAGCGTAGAAGGGGCTAGCGAGCAGTACTTC. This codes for CASSVEGASEQYF.

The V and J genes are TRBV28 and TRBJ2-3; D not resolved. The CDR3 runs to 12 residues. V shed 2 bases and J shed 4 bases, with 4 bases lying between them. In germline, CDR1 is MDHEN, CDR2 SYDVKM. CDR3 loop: CASSLTPDTQYF. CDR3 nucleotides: TGTGCCAGCAGTTTAACACCAGATACGCAGTATTTT.

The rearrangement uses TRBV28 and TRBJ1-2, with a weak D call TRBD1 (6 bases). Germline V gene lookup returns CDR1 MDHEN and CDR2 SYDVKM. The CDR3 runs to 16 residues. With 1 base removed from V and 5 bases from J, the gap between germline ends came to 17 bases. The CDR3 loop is CASSLFTGSLMYGYTF. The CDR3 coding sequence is TGTGCCAGCAGTTTATTCACAGGGTCACTTATGTATGGCTACACCTTC.

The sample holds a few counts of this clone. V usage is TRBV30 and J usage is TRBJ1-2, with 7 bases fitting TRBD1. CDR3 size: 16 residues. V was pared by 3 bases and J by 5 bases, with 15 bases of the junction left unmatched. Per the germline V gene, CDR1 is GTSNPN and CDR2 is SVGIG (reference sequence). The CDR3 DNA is TGTGCCTGGAGCCCCCTCAAGGAGGGGGCGAGATATGGCTACACCTTC. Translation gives CAWSPLKEGARYGYTF. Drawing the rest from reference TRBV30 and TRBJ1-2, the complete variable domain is SQTIHQWPATLVQPVGSPLSLECTVEGTSNPNLYWYRQAAGRGLQLLFYSVGIGQISSEVPQNLSASRPQDRQFILSSKKLLLSDSGFYLCAWSPLKEGARYGYTFGSGTRLTVV.

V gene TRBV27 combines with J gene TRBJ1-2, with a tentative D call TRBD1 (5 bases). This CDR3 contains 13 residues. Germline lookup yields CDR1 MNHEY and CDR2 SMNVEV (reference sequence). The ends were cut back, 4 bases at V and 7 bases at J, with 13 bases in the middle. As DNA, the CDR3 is TGTGCCAGCAGTTCCGGGGCCCCGGGTGGCTACACCTTC. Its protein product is CASSSGAPGGYTF.

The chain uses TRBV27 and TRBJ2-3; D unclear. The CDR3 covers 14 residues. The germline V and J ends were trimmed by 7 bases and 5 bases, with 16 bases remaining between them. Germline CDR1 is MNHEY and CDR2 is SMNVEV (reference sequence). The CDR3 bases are TGTGCCAGCATGGGTAGCCCGCCCCGAGATACGCAGTATTTT. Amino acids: CASMGSPPRDTQYF.

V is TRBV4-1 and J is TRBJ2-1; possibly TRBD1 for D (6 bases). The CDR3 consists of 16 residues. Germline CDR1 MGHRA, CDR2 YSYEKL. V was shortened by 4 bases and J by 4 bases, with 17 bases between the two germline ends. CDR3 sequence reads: CASSPQGIRGYNEQFF. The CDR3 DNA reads TGCGCCAGCAGCCCCCAGGGAATTAGGGGGTACAATGAGCAGTTCTTC.

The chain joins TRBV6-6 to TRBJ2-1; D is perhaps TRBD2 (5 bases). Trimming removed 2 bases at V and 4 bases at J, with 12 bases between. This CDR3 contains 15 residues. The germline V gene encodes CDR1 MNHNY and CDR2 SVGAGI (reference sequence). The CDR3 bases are TGTGCCAGCAGTTACGCAGATACTAGGTACAATGAGCAGTTCTTC. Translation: CASSYADTRYNEQFF.

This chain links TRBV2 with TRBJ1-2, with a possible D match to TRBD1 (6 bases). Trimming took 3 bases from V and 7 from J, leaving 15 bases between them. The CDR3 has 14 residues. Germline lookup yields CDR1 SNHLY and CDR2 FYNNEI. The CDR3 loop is CASSDPMGGGGYTF. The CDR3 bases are TGTGCCAGCAGTGATCCCATGGGAGGGGGTGGCTACACCTTC.

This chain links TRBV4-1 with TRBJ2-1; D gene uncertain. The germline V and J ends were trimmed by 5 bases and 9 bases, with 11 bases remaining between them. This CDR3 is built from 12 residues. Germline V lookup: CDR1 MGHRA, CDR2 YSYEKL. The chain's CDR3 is CASSYFQGEQFF. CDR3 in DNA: TGCGCCAGCAGCTACTTTCAAGGTGAGCAGTTCTTC.

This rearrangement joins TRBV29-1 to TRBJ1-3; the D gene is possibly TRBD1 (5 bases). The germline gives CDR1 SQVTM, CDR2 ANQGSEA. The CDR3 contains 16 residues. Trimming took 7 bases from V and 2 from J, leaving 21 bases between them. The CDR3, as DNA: TGCAGCGCAGTGGGGGACGCAGGCACCACTGGAAACACCATATATTTT. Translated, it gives CSAVGDAGTTGNTIYF.

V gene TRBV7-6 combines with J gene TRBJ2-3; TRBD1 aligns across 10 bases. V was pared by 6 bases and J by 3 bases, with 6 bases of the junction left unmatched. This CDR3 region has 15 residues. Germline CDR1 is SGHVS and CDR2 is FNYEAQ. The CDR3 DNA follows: TGTGCCAGCAGGACCGGGACAGGGGATACAGATACGCAGTATTTT. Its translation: CASRTGTGDTDTQYF.

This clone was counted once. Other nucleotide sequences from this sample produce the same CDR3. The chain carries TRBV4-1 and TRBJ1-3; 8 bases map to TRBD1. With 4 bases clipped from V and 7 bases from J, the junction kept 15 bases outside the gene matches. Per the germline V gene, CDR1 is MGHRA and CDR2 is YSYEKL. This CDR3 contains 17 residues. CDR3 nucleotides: TGCGCCAGCAGCCCCGATGCCCCGACAGGGGTCGGGAACACCATATATTTT. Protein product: CASSPDAPTGVGNTIYF.

The CDR3 nucleotides are TGTGCCAGCAGAGTAGTACAGGGGAGCTCCTACGAGCAGTACTTC. Protein product: CASRVVQGSSYEQYF. The rearrangement links TRBV28 to TRBJ2-7, with TRBD1 identical over 7 bases. J lost 0 bases, V lost 6 bases, and 8 bases had no gene match. Germline-derived CDR1 and CDR2 are MDHEN and SYDVKM. The length of the CDR3 is 15 residues.

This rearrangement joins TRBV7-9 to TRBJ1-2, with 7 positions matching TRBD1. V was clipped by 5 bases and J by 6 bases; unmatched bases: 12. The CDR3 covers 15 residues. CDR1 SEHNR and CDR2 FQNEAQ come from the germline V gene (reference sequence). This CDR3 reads CASSLWDSHINGYTF. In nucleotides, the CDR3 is TGTGCCAGCAGCCTATGGGACAGCCATATCAATGGCTACACCTTC. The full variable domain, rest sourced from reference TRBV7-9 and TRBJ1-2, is DTGVSQNPRHKITKRGQNVTFRCDPISEHNRLYWYRQTLGQGPEFLTYFQNEAQLEKSRLLSDRFSAERPKGSFSTLEIQRTEQGDSAMYLCASSLWDSHINGYTFGSGTRLTVV.

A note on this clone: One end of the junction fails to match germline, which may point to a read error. CDR3 loop: CASSLDSEESYEQYF. CDR3 DNA sequence: TGTGCCAGCAGTTTGGACAGCGAAGAATCCTACGAGCAGTACTTC. The chain combines TRBV5-4 with TRBJ2-7, with D possibly being TRBD1 (6 bases). Germline V gene lookup returns CDR1 SGHNT and CDR2 YYREEE (reference sequence). The CDR3 consists of 15 residues.

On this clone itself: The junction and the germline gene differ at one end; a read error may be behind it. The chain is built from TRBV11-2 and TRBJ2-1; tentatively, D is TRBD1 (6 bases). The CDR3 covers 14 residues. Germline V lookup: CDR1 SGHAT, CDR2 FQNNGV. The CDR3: CASSLPTGYSEQFF. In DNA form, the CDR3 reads TGTGCCAGCAGCTTACCTACAGGGTACAGTGAGCAGTTCTTC.